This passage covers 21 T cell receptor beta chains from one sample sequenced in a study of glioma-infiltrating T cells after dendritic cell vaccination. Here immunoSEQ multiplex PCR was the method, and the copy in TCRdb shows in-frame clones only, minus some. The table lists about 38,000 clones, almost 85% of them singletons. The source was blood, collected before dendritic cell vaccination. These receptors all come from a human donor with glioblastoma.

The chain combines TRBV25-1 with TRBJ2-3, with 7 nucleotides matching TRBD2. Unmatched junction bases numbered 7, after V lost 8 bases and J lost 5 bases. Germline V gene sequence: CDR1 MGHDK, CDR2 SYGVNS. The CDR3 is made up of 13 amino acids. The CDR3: CASGSGGVDTQYF. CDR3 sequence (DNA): TGTGCCAGCGGGTCGGGGGGTGTAGATACGCAGTATTTT.

CDR3 sequence reads: CASRQGANQPQHF. Here the CDR3 DNA reads TGTGCCAGCAGACAGGGGGCTAATCAGCCCCAGCATTTT. J is TRBJ1-5 and V is TRBV6-6; 9 bases are a match to TRBD1. V trimming: 6 bases; J trimming: 4 bases; junction bases outside the gene matches: 1. The CDR3 length is 13 residues. The germline V gene has CDR1 MNHNY and CDR2 SVGAGI (reference sequence).

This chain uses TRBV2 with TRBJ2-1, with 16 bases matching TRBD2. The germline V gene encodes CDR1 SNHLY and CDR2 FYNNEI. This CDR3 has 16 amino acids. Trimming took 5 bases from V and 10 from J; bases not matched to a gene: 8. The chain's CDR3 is CASSLQGLAGGHEQFF. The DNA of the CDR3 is TGTGCCAGCAGTCTACAGGGACTAGCGGGGGGGCACGAGCAGTTCTTC. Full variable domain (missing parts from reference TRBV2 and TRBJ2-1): EPEVTQTPSHQVTQMGQEVILRCVPISNHLYFYWYRQILGQKVEFLVSFYNNEISEKSEIFDDQFSVERPDGSNFTLKIRSTKLEDSAMYFCASSLQGLAGGHEQFFGPGTRLTVL.

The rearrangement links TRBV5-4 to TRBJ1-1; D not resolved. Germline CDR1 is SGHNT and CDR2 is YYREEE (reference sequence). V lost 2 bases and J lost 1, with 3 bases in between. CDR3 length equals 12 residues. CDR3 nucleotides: TGTGCCAGCAGCTTTCAGAACACTGAAGCTTTCTTT. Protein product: CASSFQNTEAFF.

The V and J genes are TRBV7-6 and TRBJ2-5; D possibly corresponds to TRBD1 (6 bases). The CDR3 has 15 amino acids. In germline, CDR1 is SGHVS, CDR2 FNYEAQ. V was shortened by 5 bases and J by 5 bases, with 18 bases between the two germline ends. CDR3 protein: CASSPTGAPRETQYF. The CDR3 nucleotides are TGTGCCAGCAGCCCGACAGGCGCCCCAAGGGAGACCCAGTACTTC.

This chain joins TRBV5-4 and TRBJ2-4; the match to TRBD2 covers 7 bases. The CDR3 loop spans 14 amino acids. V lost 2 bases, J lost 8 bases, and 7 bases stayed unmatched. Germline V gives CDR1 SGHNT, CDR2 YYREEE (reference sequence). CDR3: CASSLIEGGDIQYF. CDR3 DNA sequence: TGTGCCAGCAGCTTAATTGAGGGAGGGGACATTCAGTACTTC.

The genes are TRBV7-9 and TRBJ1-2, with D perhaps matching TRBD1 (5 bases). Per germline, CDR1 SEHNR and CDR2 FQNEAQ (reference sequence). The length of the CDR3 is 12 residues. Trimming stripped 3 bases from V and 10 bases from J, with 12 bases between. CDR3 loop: CASSFQGTLYTF. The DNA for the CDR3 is TGTGCCAGCAGCTTTCAGGGAACTCTCTACACCTTC.

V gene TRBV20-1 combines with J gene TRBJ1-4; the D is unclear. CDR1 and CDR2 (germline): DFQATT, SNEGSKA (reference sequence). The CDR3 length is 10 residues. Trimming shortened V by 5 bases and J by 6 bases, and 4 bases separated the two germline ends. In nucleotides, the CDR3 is TGCAGTGCTCCCTATGAAAAACTGTTTTTT. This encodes CSAPYEKLFF.

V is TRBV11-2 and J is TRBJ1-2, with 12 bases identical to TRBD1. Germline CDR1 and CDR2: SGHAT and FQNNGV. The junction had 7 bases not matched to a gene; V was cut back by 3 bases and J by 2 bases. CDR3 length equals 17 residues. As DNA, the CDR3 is TGTGCCAGCAGCTTCGACGGGACAGGGGGCGCGAACTATGGCTACACCTTC. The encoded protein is CASSFDGTGGANYGYTF.

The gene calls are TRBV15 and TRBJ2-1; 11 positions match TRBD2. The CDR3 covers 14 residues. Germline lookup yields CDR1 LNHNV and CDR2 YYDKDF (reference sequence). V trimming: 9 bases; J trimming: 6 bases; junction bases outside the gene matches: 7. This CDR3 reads CATALAGGPNEQFF. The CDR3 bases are TGTGCCACTGCGTTAGCGGGGGGGCCCAATGAGCAGTTCTTC.

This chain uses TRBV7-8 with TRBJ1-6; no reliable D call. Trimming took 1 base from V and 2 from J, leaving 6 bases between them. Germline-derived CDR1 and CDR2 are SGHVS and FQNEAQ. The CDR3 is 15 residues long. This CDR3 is CASSLVAAYNSPLHF. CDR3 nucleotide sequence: TGTGCCAGCAGCTTAGTCGCGGCCTATAATTCACCCCTCCACTTT.

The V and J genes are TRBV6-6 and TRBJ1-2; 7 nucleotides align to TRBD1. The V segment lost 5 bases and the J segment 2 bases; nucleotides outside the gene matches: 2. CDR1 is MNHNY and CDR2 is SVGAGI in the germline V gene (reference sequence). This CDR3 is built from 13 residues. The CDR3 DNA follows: TGTGCCAGCAGTCCGACAGGGAACTATGGCTACACCTTC. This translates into CASSPTGNYGYTF.

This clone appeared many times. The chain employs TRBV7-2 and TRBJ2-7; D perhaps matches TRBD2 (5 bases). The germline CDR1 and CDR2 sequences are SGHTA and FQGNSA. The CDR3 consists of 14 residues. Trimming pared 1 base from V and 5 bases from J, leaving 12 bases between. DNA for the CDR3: TGTGCCAGCAGCTTAGGGCTAGCTAGGCACGAGCAGTACTTC. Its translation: CASSLGLARHEQYF.

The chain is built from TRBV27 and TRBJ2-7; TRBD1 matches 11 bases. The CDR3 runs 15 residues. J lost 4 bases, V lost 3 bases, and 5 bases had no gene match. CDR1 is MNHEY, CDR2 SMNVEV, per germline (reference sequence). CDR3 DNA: TGTGCCAGCAGTTTCTCCGGGACAGGGGGTTACGAGCAGTACTTC. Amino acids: CASSFSGTGGYEQYF.

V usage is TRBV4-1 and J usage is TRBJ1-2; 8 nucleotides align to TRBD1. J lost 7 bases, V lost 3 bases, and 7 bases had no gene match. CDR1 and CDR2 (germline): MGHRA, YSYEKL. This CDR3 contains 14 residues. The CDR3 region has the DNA TGCGCCAGCAGCCACCTCGGACAGGGCGCTGGCTACACCTTC. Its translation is CASSHLGQGAGYTF.

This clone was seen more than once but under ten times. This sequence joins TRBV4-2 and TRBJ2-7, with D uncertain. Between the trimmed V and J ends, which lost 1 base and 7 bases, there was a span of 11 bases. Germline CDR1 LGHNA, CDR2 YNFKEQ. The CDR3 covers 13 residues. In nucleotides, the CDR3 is TGTGCCAGCAGCCAAGGGGTGTCGAGGGAGCAGTACTTC. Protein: CASSQGVSREQYF.

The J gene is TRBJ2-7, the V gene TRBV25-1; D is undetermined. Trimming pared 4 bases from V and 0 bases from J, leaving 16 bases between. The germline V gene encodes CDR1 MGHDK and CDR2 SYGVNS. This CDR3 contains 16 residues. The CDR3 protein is CASSVRVGSLSYEQYF. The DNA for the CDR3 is TGTGCCAGCAGTGTTCGCGTCGGGTCACTCTCCTACGAGCAGTACTTC.

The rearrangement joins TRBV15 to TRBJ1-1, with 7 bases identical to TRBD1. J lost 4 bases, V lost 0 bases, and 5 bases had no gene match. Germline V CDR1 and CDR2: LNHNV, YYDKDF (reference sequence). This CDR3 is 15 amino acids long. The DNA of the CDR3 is TGTGCCACCAGCAGAGAAAAGGGGGCCAGCACTGAAGCTTTCTTT. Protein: CATSREKGASTEAFF.

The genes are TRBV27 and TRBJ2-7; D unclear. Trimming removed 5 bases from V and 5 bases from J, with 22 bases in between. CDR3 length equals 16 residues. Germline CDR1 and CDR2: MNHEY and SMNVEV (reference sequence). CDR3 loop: CASSVMTRNLRHEQYF. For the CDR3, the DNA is TGTGCCAGCAGTGTGATGACGAGGAACCTTCGGCACGAGCAGTACTTC.

CDR3 protein: CAWRLDLEQFF. In DNA form, the CDR3 reads TGTGCCTGGAGGTTAGATCTTGAGCAGTTCTTC. This rearrangement joins TRBV30 to TRBJ2-1; D is uncertain. Germline V gives CDR1 GTSNPN, CDR2 SVGIG (reference sequence). Trimming left V 3 bases short and J 9 bases short, with 9 bases between. The CDR3 length is 11 residues.

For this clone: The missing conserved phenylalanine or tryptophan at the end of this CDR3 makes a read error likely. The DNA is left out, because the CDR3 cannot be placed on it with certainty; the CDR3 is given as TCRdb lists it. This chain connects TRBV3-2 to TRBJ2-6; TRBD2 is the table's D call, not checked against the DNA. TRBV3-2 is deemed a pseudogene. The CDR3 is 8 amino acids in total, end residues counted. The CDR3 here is CASSHDTG.